Listed here is a single T cell receptor (beta chain). Localized lung adenocarcinoma, a non-small cell lung cancer, affected the donors. This entry comes from a study of CD4 and CD8 cells across lung adenocarcinoma regions. CDR3 length: 16 amino acids. Looked up from germline, CDR1 is MNHEY and CDR2 is SVGAGI. Trimming took off 4 bases at V and 12 bases at J, with 25 bases between the two ends. One entry per CDR3 protein, called by TCRdb with MiXCR from the PCR reads. The data hold approximately 5,000 distinct CDR3 sequences, with around 46% observed a single time. Input material: CD4+ T cells from the margin of a lung tumor. The sequence was collected from a male donor with lung adenocarcinoma. The CD4 and CD8 labels of this study may be unreliable. This chain uses TRBV6-5 with TRBJ2-4, with D possibly being TRBD1 or TRBD2 (5 bases each). The CDR3 sequence: CASSSPGLGAIDTQYF. CDR3 DNA sequence: TGTGCCAGCAGTTCCCCGGGGCTGGGAGCCATAGACACTCAGTACTTC.